The 18 T cell receptor beta chains presented below share a single source sample, sequenced in a study of cytomegalovirus exposure and HLA in healthy donors. The data were produced by immunoSEQ multiplex PCR, yet TCRdb's version contains in-frame clones alone and is incomplete. In the table there are 200,000 to 250,000 clones, less than 90% of which are singletons. Material: PBMCs. Every receptor here comes from a man between 18 and 29 years old in good health and CMV-seropositive.

This clone was seen a single time. This chain uses TRBV29-1 with TRBJ2-3; possibly TRBD2 for D (5 bases). Germline V lookup: CDR1 SQVTM, CDR2 ANQGSEA. The CDR3 contains 13 residues. The V gene lost 4 bases and the J gene lost 2 bases, with 10 bases spanning the gap. CDR3 loop: CSVGGAVTDTQYF. The CDR3 DNA is TGCAGCGTTGGGGGAGCCGTCACAGATACGCAGTATTTT.

The V call is TRBV5-1, the J call TRBJ1-2; D call uncertain. Germline values: CDR1 SGHRS, CDR2 YFSETQ. The CDR3 is made up of 13 amino acids. Trimming took 4 bases from V and 7 from J, leaving 14 bases between them. The CDR3 sequence: CASSPGEIRGYTF. CDR3 in DNA: TGCGCCAGCAGCCCTGGGGAGATCCGTGGCTACACCTTC. Filled out from reference TRBV5-1 and TRBJ1-2, the complete variable domain reads KAGVTQTPRYLIKTRGQQVTLSCSPISGHRSVSWYQQTPGQGLQFLFEYFSETQRNKGNFPGRFSGRQFSNSRSEMNVSTLELGDSALYLCASSPGEIRGYTFGSGTRLTVV.

V and J are TRBV28 and TRBJ2-7; D may correspond to TRBD1 or TRBD2 (5 bases each). V was clipped by 5 bases and J by 2 bases, with 16 bases between them. CDR3 length: 15 amino acids. The germline gives CDR1 MDHEN, CDR2 SYDVKM. The CDR3 reads CASSPLGAQTYEQYF. CDR3 in DNA: TGTGCCAGCAGTCCCCTCGGGGCTCAAACCTACGAGCAGTACTTC.

This clone was recorded a few times. The chain carries TRBV7-9 and TRBJ2-7; D is unclear. From germline, CDR1 is SEHNR and CDR2 FQNEAQ (reference sequence). The CDR3 covers 14 residues. V lost 2 bases, J lost 0 bases, and 8 bases lay in between. CDR3 protein: CASSLMGNSYEQYF. CDR3 nucleotides: TGTGCCAGCAGCTTAATGGGGAACTCCTACGAGCAGTACTTC.

V and J are TRBV27 and TRBJ1-1; D unresolved. Trimming removed 3 bases at V and 8 bases at J, with 7 bases between. Per germline, CDR1 MNHEY and CDR2 SMNVEV (reference sequence). This CDR3 comprises 11 residues. CDR3 DNA sequence: TGTGCCAGCAGTTTTAGAGGGGAAGCTTTCTTT. Protein sequence: CASSFRGEAFF.

V is TRBV6-5 and J is TRBJ1-2; tentatively, D is TRBD1 (6 bases). This CDR3 has 14 residues. Germline CDR1 reads MNHEY; CDR2 reads SVGAGI. The germline V and J ends were trimmed by 2 bases and 3 bases, with 10 bases remaining between them. The CDR3 bases are TGTGCCAGCAGTTACGCGGACAGCTACTATGGCTACACCTTC. Translating it yields CASSYADSYYGYTF.

The rearrangement uses TRBV7-2 and TRBJ2-7; the D gene is possibly TRBD1 (6 bases). V lost 4 bases and J lost 3, with 13 bases in between. Germline CDR1 reads SGHTA; CDR2 reads FQGNSA. The CDR3 length is 14 residues. DNA of the CDR3: TGTGCCAGCAGCTCTGGACAGCCCCTCTACGAGCAGTACTTC. Amino acids: CASSSGQPLYEQYF.

This clone was detected once. The V call is TRBV5-4, the J call TRBJ2-1; 10 bases fit TRBD2. Germline CDR1 SGHNT, CDR2 YYREEE (reference sequence). CDR3 size: 20 residues. V was clipped by 4 bases and J by 0 bases; unmatched bases: 16. CDR3 sequence (DNA): TGTGCCAGCAGCCCTCCCATAGCGGGAGGTCCCCATCTCTCCTACAATGAGCAGTTCTTC. Translating gives CASSPPIAGGPHLSYNEQFF.

This sequence joins TRBV4-2 and TRBJ2-2; 7 bases match TRBD1. There are 17 residues in the CDR3. Germline CDR1 and CDR2: LGHNA and YNFKEQ. V gave up 1 base and J gave up 0 bases; unmatched junction bases: 5. The CDR3 spells CASSQVRQGANTGELFF. As DNA, the CDR3 is TGTGCCAGCAGCCAAGTCAGACAGGGCGCGAACACCGGGGAGCTGTTTTTT.

The chain uses TRBV11-2 and TRBJ1-1, with a possible D match to TRBD1 (6 bases). CDR3 length: 11 residues. Germline CDR1 reads SGHAT; CDR2 reads FQNNGV. Trimming cost V 0 bases and J 11 bases, with 7 bases left between them. The CDR3: CASSLERGAFF. The CDR3, as DNA: TGTGCCAGCAGCTTAGAAAGGGGGGCTTTCTTT. The full variable domain, with the rest looked up from reference TRBV11-2 and TRBJ1-1, is EAGVAQSPRYKIIEKRQSVAFWCNPISGHATLYWYQQILGQGPKLLIQFQNNGVVDDSQLPKDRFSAERLKGVDSTLKIQPAKLEDSAVYLCASSLERGAFFGQGTRLTVV.

The chain joins TRBV28 to TRBJ1-2, with D possibly being TRBD1 (6 bases). The CDR3 sequence is 14 residues long. CDR1 MDHEN and CDR2 SYDVKM come from the germline V gene. Trimming removed 6 bases at V and 8 bases at J, with 19 bases between. CDR3 bases: TGTGCCAGCAGCCTCGACAGGCGCGCTGGCGGCTACACCTTC. It yields the protein CASSLDRRAGGYTF.

The rearrangement joins TRBV2 to TRBJ2-7; either TRBD1 or TRBD2 may supply D (5 bases each). In germline, CDR1 is SNHLY, CDR2 FYNNEI. The CDR3 covers 17 residues. Trimming cost V 0 bases and J 2 bases, with 17 bases left between them. The CDR3 region has the DNA TGTGCCAGCAGTGAAGCGCCGTCGGGGCCGAAAGCCTACGAGCAGTACTTC. Translating it yields CASSEAPSGPKAYEQYF.

The V and J genes are TRBV9 and TRBJ1-2; TRBD1 matches 8 bases. The CDR3 loop spans 14 amino acids. J was trimmed by 8 bases and V by 5 bases; bases with no gene match: 11. Germline-derived CDR1 and CDR2 are SGDLS and YYNGEE. The CDR3 DNA sequence: TGTGCCAGCAGAGACGACAGGGGTTTAGGAGGCTACACCTTC. Translation gives CASRDDRGLGGYTF.

This clone was seen a few times. J is TRBJ1-1 and V is TRBV5-4; no definite D call. The length of the CDR3 is 12 residues. V lost 2 bases and J lost 0, with 2 bases in between. CDR1 and CDR2 from the germline V gene are SGHNT and YYREEE (reference sequence). CDR3 in amino acids: CASSLLNTEAFF. The CDR3 region has the DNA TGTGCCAGCAGCTTATTGAACACTGAAGCTTTCTTT.

This sequence joins TRBV21-1 and TRBJ2-7; whether TRBD1, the table's D call, matches the DNA was not checked. TRBV21-1 is assigned pseudogene status. This CDR3 region has 16 residues. The CDR3 is CASSPRIRGMGEEQYF. The CDR3 region has the DNA TGTGCCAGCAGCCCCCGAATCAGGGGCATGGGGGAAGAGCAGTACTTC.

The count of this clone is one. This sequence joins TRBV18 and TRBJ1-3; D is unclear. Germline values: CDR1 KGHSH, CDR2 LQKENI. Trimming took 3 bases from V and 7 from J, leaving 10 bases between them. This CDR3 spans 13 amino acids. CDR3 protein: CASSPSSGNTIYF. The CDR3 DNA sequence: TGTGCCAGCTCACCCTCATCCGGGAACACCATATATTTT.

The J gene is TRBJ1-5, the V gene TRBV5-4; D is uncertain. V lost 5 bases and J 0 bases, leaving 9 bases between the germline ends. This CDR3 spans 14 amino acids. Looked up from germline, CDR1 is SGHNT and CDR2 is YYREEE (reference sequence). CDR3: CASSLDPSNQPQHF. CDR3 nucleotide sequence: TGTGCCAGCAGTTTAGACCCTAGCAATCAGCCCCAGCATTTT.

In its sample, this clone is medium-sized. The rearrangement uses TRBV13 and TRBJ1-1; tentatively, D is TRBD1 (5 bases). The V gene's germline CDR1 is PRHDT and CDR2 FYEKMQ (reference sequence). The CDR3 loop spans 15 amino acids. V was clipped by 2 bases and J by 1 base, with 11 bases between them. CDR3 DNA: TGTGCCAGCAGCTTACCCGTAGGGGCGAACACTGAAGCTTTCTTT. Translation gives CASSLPVGANTEAFF.